A single sample is the source of the 9 T cell receptor beta chains below, sequenced in a study of tissue T cells after allogeneic stem cell transplantation. Some clones are missing from TCRdb's copy, which holds only in-frame ones; the method was immunoSEQ multiplex PCR. This table holds more than 40,000 clones, about three quarters found once. The specimen sequenced was sorted cells pooled from one or two spleens. Receptors were obtained from a pool of C57BL/6 mice in good health.

This clone was seen only once. Genes and germline come from the mouse. The CDR3 here is CASSMGTGDGAETLYF. The sequenced CDR3 bases are TGTGCCAGCAGTATGGGGACAGGGGATGGTGCAGAAACGCTGTAT. The chain recombines TRBV19 with TRBJ2-3; 10 bases agree with TRBD1. The read ends 1 residue early relative to the CDR3; the germline J gene fills the gap. V shed 2 bases, J shed 1 base, and the junction held 4 bases outside the gene matches. This CDR3 has 16 residues. CDR1 and CDR2 from the germline V gene are FNHDT and SITEND (reference sequence).

Details on this clone: The listed genes are named as in mouse. The CDR3 end lies 1 residue beyond the end of the read and is filled in from the germline J gene. The rearrangement uses TRBV1 and TRBJ1-5; D ambiguous. The germline gives CDR1 NSQYPW, CDR2 LRSPGD (reference sequence). V was shortened by 0 bases and J by 3 bases, with 3 bases between the two germline ends. The CDR3 is made up of 13 amino acids. This CDR3 is CTCSAEANQAPLF. CDR3 bases read: TGCACCTGCAGTGCAGAAGCCAACCAGGCTCCGCTT.

In the case of this clone: Genes here carry mouse names. The read comes to an end 1 residue before the CDR3 does, leaving the germline J gene to fill in the end. The genes are TRBV13-2 and TRBJ1-3; 7 bases map to TRBD1. Germline CDR1 reads NNHNN; CDR2 reads SYGAGS (reference sequence). Germline trimming cut 3 bases from V and 0 bases from J; bases unmatched to any gene: 9. This CDR3 comprises 17 residues. The DNA read from the CDR3 is TGTGCCAGCGGTGCCTCGGGACAGAAAAATTCTGGAAATACGCTCTAT. It codes for CASGASGQKNSGNTLY. The complete CDR3 sequence is CASGASGQKNSGNTLYF.

Concerning this clone: Mouse gene names apply. The read stops 1 residue short of the end of the CDR3; the missing end is completed from the germline J gene. The chain uses TRBV2 and TRBJ1-1; D unresolved. Per germline, CDR1 LGHNA and CDR2 YSYQKL. This CDR3 has 13 residues. The V end was cut by 1 base, the J end by 1 base, with 4 bases between. The CDR3: CASSQGQNTEVFF. The DNA read from the CDR3 is TGTGCCAGCAGCCAAGGGCAAAACACAGAAGTCTTC.

A remark on this clone: Mouse germline and gene names are used. The read halts 1 residue ahead of the CDR3 end, with the missing end drawn from the germline J gene. The gene calls are TRBV3 and TRBJ2-5; D may be TRBD1 or TRBD2 (6 bases each). Trimming removed 1 base from V and 6 bases from J, with 14 bases in between. Germline CDR1 and CDR2: SNHLY and FYNGKV (reference sequence). The CDR3 loop spans 15 amino acids. The CDR3 sequence: CASSLDRGRMDTQYF. The part of the CDR3 DNA that was read is TGTGCCAGCAGCTTAGACCGGGGGCGGATGGACACCCAGTAC.

With respect to this clone: These gene names are mouse names. The sequence runs out 1 residue before the end of the CDR3; the remainder is reconstructed from the germline J gene. Other DNA sequences in the same sample also yield this CDR3. This chain uses TRBV12-1 with TRBJ2-3; TRBD2 matches 8 bases. CDR1 and CDR2 from the germline V gene are SGHSN and HYEKVE. With V trimmed by 0 bases and J by 2 bases, 3 bases remained unmatched. This CDR3 is built from 15 residues. The CDR3 sequence is CASSLLGGSAETLYF. The part of the CDR3 DNA that was read is TGTGCCAGCTCTCTCCTGGGGGGCTCTGCAGAAACGCTGTAT.

As regards this clone: Gene names and germline match the mouse. Read data end 1 residue before the CDR3 end; the end is taken from the germline J gene. V is TRBV13-3 and J is TRBJ2-4; 11 bases align to TRBD2. Looked up from germline, CDR1 is NNHDY and CDR2 is SYVADS. V trimming: 6 bases; J trimming: 4 bases; junction bases outside the gene matches: 4. The CDR3 runs to 14 residues. The CDR3 is CASMPGLGENTLYF. Partial CDR3 DNA: TGTGCCAGCATGCCGGGACTGGGGGAAAACACCTTGTAC.

As regards this clone: Mouse gene names apply. Read sequence stops 1 residue before the CDR3 end, and the germline J gene provides the missing end. This chain connects TRBV1 to TRBJ2-5, with 9 bases fitting TRBD1. Germline V gives CDR1 NSQYPW, CDR2 LRSPGD (reference sequence). With 1 base clipped from V and 5 bases from J, the junction kept 4 bases outside the gene matches. The CDR3 is made up of 15 amino acids. CDR3 sequence reads: CTCSAVGQGSDTQYF. The DNA read from the CDR3 is TGCACCTGCAGTGCAGTAGGACAGGGGTCAGACACCCAGTAC.

This clone was counted a few times. Germline and genes here are mouse. The missing CDR3 end, 1 residue past where the read stops, is filled in from the germline J gene. This sequence joins TRBV15 and TRBJ2-7, with 9 bases aligning to TRBD1. The germline V gene encodes CDR1 SGHND and CDR2 FRSKSL. The CDR3 length is 12 residues. Losses at the gene ends were 9 bases for V and 4 bases for J; bases not matched to a gene: 4. CDR3 bases read: TGTGCCAGTAGGGACAGGGCTTATGAACAGTAC. Translation: CASRDRAYEQY. The entire CDR3 is CASRDRAYEQYF. The entire variable domain, with the rest obtained from reference TRBV15 and TRBJ2-7, is as follows: DAGVTQTPRHEVAEKGQTIILKCEPVSGHNDLFWYRQTKIQGLELLSYFRSKSLMEDGGAFKDRFKAEMLNSSFSTLKIQPTEPKDSAVYLCASRDRAYEQYFGPGTRLTVL.